Shown below are 30 T cell receptor beta chains from a single sample sequenced in a study of cytotoxic CD8 clonotypes in ibrutinib-treated CLL (dated by TCRdb to the early 2020s). The sample's time point label, in plain terms: progressive disease on ibrutinib. Library preparation used the immunoSEQ multiplex PCR assay. Here the immuneACCESS table is served through TCRdb, limited to in-frame sequences with V and J called. Missing clones are a known gap in these copies; in checked studies unresolved V genes cover under half, and the rest lacks a known reason. Present in this sample are 270,000 or so clones, roughly three quarters of which were seen just once. The top ten hold about 6% of the sample. The sequencing used PBMCs, collected at disease progression, from a patient treated with ibrutinib. The receptors derive from a human donor with chronic lymphocytic leukemia.

This clone was seen more than once but under ten times. The rearrangement uses TRBV10-1 and TRBJ2-7; 7 nucleotides agree with TRBD2. Germline V gene lookup returns CDR1 WNHNN and CDR2 SYGVQD (reference sequence). The junction had 4 bases not matched to a gene; V was cut back by 2 bases and J by 6 bases. This CDR3 has 13 residues. In DNA form, the CDR3 reads TGCGCCAGCAGTGAGGGACTAGTCGGCGAGCAGTACTTC. It is translated as CASSEGLVGEQYF.

The chain has TRBV27 and TRBJ1-5; D perhaps matches TRBD1 (6 bases). CDR1 MNHEY and CDR2 SMNVEV come from the germline V gene (reference sequence). CDR3 length: 14 residues. Between the trimmed V and J ends, which lost 3 bases and 7 bases, there was a span of 13 bases. The CDR3 DNA is TGTGCCAGCAGTTTTGGGGGCGCGGGGCAGCCCCAGCATTTT. Protein: CASSFGGAGQPQHF.

The rearrangement uses TRBV5-6 and TRBJ2-2; 9 bases are a match to TRBD1. The CDR3 consists of 17 residues. From germline, CDR1 is SGHDT and CDR2 YYEEEE. Unmatched junction bases numbered 4, after V lost 0 bases and J lost 1 base. The CDR3 DNA follows: TGTGCCAGCAGCTTGGTCTCGGGACAGGGGAACACCGGGGAGCTGTTTTTT. It specifies CASSLVSGQGNTGELFF.

This chain joins TRBV29-1 and TRBJ1-2, with 7 nucleotides matching TRBD1. Germline loops: CDR1 SQVTM, CDR2 ANQGSEA. The V segment lost 7 bases and the J segment 2 bases; nucleotides outside the gene matches: 10. The CDR3 totals 14 residues. The CDR3 DNA is TGCAGCGCCCACCAGCTGACAGGGAACTATGGCTACACCTTC. It encodes CSAHQLTGNYGYTF. The entire variable domain, with the rest obtained from reference TRBV29-1 and TRBJ1-2, is as follows: SAVISQKPSRDICQRGTSLTIQCQVDSQVTMMFWYRQQPGQSLTLIATANQGSEATYESGFVIDKFPISRPNLTFSTLTVSNMSPEDSSIYLCSAHQLTGNYGYTFGSGTRLTVV.

The chain recombines TRBV7-9 with TRBJ1-1; 10 bases match TRBD1. CDR1 and CDR2 from the germline V gene are SEHNR and FQNEAQ (reference sequence). Trimming at V came to 4 bases and at J to 7 bases, leaving 15 bases not matched to a gene. The CDR3 contains 17 residues. CDR3 nucleotide sequence: TGTGCCAGCAGCTGGGCCGGGACAGGGGCAACACGGATTGAAGCTTTCTTT. It codes for CASSWAGTGATRIEAFF.

The CDR3 is CASRHQGYEQYF. DNA for the CDR3: TGTGCCAGCAGACACCAGGGGTACGAGCAGTACTTC. The rearrangement joins TRBV27 to TRBJ2-7; D possibly corresponds to TRBD1 (6 bases). This CDR3 spans 12 amino acids. V lost 6 bases, J lost 4 bases, and 10 bases lay in between. Germline V gene sequence: CDR1 MNHEY, CDR2 SMNVEV (reference sequence).

This clone was detected only once. The V and J genes are TRBV4-1 and TRBJ2-7, with 14 bases that match TRBD2. V was pared by 1 base and J by 5 bases, with 16 bases of the junction left unmatched. The CDR3 extends over 20 amino acids. Germline assignment: CDR1 MGHRA and CDR2 YSYEKL. The CDR3 nucleotides read TGCGCCAGCAGCCAAGCTATAAGGGGACTAGCGGGAGCCTCCCTTGACGAGCAGTACTTC. This sequence encodes CASSQAIRGLAGASLDEQYF.

The CDR3 region has the DNA TGCGCCAGCAGCCAAGATGCGTACAGGGGTAAAGAGACCCAGTACTTC. Protein: CASSQDAYRGKETQYF. The chain employs TRBV4-3 and TRBJ2-5, with 7 bases fitting TRBD1. CDR1 LGHNA and CDR2 YSLEER come from the germline V gene. Unmatched junction bases numbered 7, after V lost 0 bases and J lost 3 bases. CDR3 length: 16 amino acids.

This clone occurred once. The chain uses TRBV13 and TRBJ1-1; maybe TRBD1 (6 bases). Germline V lookup: CDR1 PRHDT, CDR2 FYEKMQ (reference sequence). V was shortened by 1 base and J by 1 base, with 7 bases between the two germline ends. The CDR3 has 14 residues. This CDR3 is CASSLARGNTEAFF. The CDR3 nucleotides are TGTGCCAGCAGCTTAGCCAGGGGGAACACTGAAGCTTTCTTT. Using reference TRBV13 and TRBJ1-1 for the parts outside the CDR3, the full variable domain is AAGVIQSPRHLIKEKRETATLKCYPIPRHDTVYWYQQGPGQDPQFLISFYEKMQSDKGSIPDRFSAQQFSDYHSELNMSSLELGDSALYFCASSLARGNTEAFFGQGTRLTVV.

The CDR3 DNA is TGTGCCAGCAGTGATATCGGAGGCGGTGGTAATGAGCAGTTCTTC. It yields the protein CASSDIGGGGNEQFF. This chain joins TRBV2 and TRBJ2-1; a possible D gene is TRBD2 (5 bases). Trimming stripped 3 bases from V and 7 bases from J, with 16 bases between. Looked up from germline, CDR1 is SNHLY and CDR2 is FYNNEI. This CDR3 has 15 residues.

The chain recombines TRBV10-1 with TRBJ1-2; 8 nucleotides line up with TRBD1. Germline CDR1 reads WNHNN; CDR2 reads SYGVQD (reference sequence). The CDR3 is made up of 15 amino acids. Unmatched junction bases numbered 11, after V lost 6 bases and J lost 5 bases. Here the CDR3 reads CASRARQGSCYGYTF. CDR3 coding DNA: TGCGCCAGCAGAGCCAGACAGGGGAGTTGTTATGGCTACACCTTC.

The chain couples TRBV7-8 to TRBJ2-3; D not certain. Deletions cut 8 bases from V and 7 bases from J, with 13 bases between. CDR1 is SGHVS and CDR2 is FQNEAQ in the germline V gene. This CDR3 has 12 residues. This chain's CDR3 is CASSREGYTQYF. The CDR3 DNA reads as TGTGCCAGCTCCCGCGAAGGGTATACGCAGTATTTT.

This chain joins TRBV28 and TRBJ2-1; 10 positions match TRBD2. Germline V gene lookup returns CDR1 MDHEN and CDR2 SYDVKM. The J segment lost 4 bases and the V segment lost 2 bases, leaving 5 bases of the junction unmatched. The CDR3 contains 16 residues. This CDR3 reads CASSLAGAGGYNEQFF. The CDR3 DNA reads as TGTGCCAGCAGTTTAGCCGGAGCGGGAGGGTACAATGAGCAGTTCTTC.

The chain couples TRBV6-5 to TRBJ2-7; 9 bases agree with TRBD2. CDR1 is MNHEY, CDR2 SVGAGI, per germline. This CDR3 comprises 16 residues. The V segment lost 0 bases and the J segment 2 bases; nucleotides outside the gene matches: 5. The CDR3 region is CASSYSWASGTYEQYF. The DNA for the CDR3 is TGTGCCAGCAGTTACTCTTGGGCTAGCGGGACCTACGAGCAGTACTTC.

The chain carries TRBV29-1 and TRBJ2-1, with a tentative D call TRBD2 (5 bases). The ends were cut back, 4 bases at V and 7 bases at J, with 17 bases in the middle. Germline V gives CDR1 SQVTM, CDR2 ANQGSEA. The CDR3 sequence is 14 residues long. CDR3 sequence: CSVGGQRTWNEQFF. Written as DNA, the CDR3 is TGCAGCGTTGGAGGGCAGCGGACGTGGAATGAGCAGTTCTTC.

This clone was detected a few times. This sequence joins TRBV18 and TRBJ1-4; TRBD1 matches at 9 bases. CDR1 and CDR2 from the germline V gene are KGHSH and LQKENI. V trimming: 3 bases; J trimming: 2 bases; junction bases outside the gene matches: 7. The CDR3 is 17 residues long. CDR3 DNA sequence: TGTGCCAGCTCACCCTTTGGACAGGGGCCTACTAATGAAAAACTGTTTTTT. Its protein product is CASSPFGQGPTNEKLFF.

The chain joins TRBV5-4 to TRBJ2-5; 7 positions agree with TRBD1. Per germline, CDR1 SGHNT and CDR2 YYREEE (reference sequence). Trimming at V came to 2 bases and at J to 3 bases, leaving 10 bases not matched to a gene. This CDR3 is 16 amino acids long. DNA of the CDR3: TGTGCCAGCAGCTTACGACAGGGTCTATCAGAAGAGACCCAGTACTTC. This sequence encodes CASSLRQGLSEETQYF.

The gene calls are TRBV7-2 and TRBJ1-5; D possibly corresponds to TRBD1 (5 bases). The germline gives CDR1 SGHTA, CDR2 FQGNSA. V gave up 5 bases and J gave up 7 bases, with 12 bases separating them. The CDR3 covers 13 residues. CDR3 sequence: CASSQGRGQPQHF. CDR3 nucleotide sequence: TGTGCCAGCAGCCAGGGTAGGGGCCAGCCCCAGCATTTT.

V is TRBV18 and J is TRBJ2-2, with TRBD1 identical over 7 bases. The V segment lost 6 bases and the J segment 0 bases; nucleotides outside the gene matches: 4. Germline loops: CDR1 KGHSH, CDR2 LQKENI. There are 15 residues in the CDR3. CDR3 protein: CASSSGTANTGELFF. As DNA, the CDR3 is TGTGCCAGCTCTTCCGGGACAGCGAACACCGGGGAGCTGTTTTTT.

The CDR3 sequence is CASSLVWGYEQYF. As DNA, the CDR3 is TGTGCCAGCAGCTTAGTTTGGGGGTACGAGCAGTACTTC. This chain links TRBV7-2 with TRBJ2-7; the D call may be TRBD1 or TRBD2 (5 bases each). CDR1 is SGHTA and CDR2 is FQGNSA in the germline V gene. This CDR3 is built from 13 residues. V lost 1 base and J lost 4, with 8 bases in between. The variable domain in full, with the rest retrieved from reference TRBV7-2 and TRBJ2-7, is GAGVSQSPSNKVTEKGKDVELRCDPISGHTALYWYRQSLGQGLEFLIYFQGNSAPDKSGLPSDRFSAERTGGSVSTLTIQRTQQEDSAVYLCASSLVWGYEQYFGPGTRLTVT.

The chain has TRBV10-3 and TRBJ2-7; 11 bases align to TRBD2. Germline trimming cut 8 bases from V and 2 bases from J; bases unmatched to any gene: 5. This CDR3 has 14 residues. Germline CDR1 reads ENHRY; CDR2 reads SYGVKD. The CDR3 loop reads CAILGTSGPYEQYF. In DNA form, the CDR3 reads TGTGCCATCCTCGGGACTAGCGGACCCTACGAGCAGTACTTC.

This clone was seen more than once but under ten times. The chain couples TRBV9 to TRBJ2-3; 8 nucleotides match TRBD1. The CDR3 totals 13 residues. Germline V lookup: CDR1 SGDLS, CDR2 YYNGEE. With 10 bases clipped from V and 2 bases from J, the junction kept 6 bases outside the gene matches. The CDR3: CAGDRGPTDTQYF. The DNA for the CDR3 is TGTGCCGGAGACAGGGGTCCCACAGATACGCAGTATTTT.

The sample holds a few counts of this clone. This chain uses TRBV9 with TRBJ1-2; D not certain. V was cut by 0 bases and J by 8 bases, with 11 bases left in between. The CDR3 runs to 13 residues. Per germline, CDR1 SGDLS and CDR2 YYNGEE. This CDR3 is CASSVDSGEGYTF. As DNA, the CDR3 is TGTGCCAGCAGCGTAGATTCTGGGGAGGGCTACACCTTC.

The V gene is TRBV29-1, the J gene TRBJ2-7, with a possible D match to TRBD2 (6 bases). Per the germline V gene, CDR1 is SQVTM and CDR2 is ANQGSEA. The CDR3 has 13 amino acids. V gave up 5 bases and J gave up 2 bases, with 13 bases separating them. Here the CDR3 reads CSVTASDTYEQYF. For the CDR3, the DNA is TGCAGCGTTACGGCTAGCGATACCTACGAGCAGTACTTC.

V usage is TRBV6-4 and J usage is TRBJ1-5, with TRBD1 matching 9 bases. The ends lost 4 bases at V and 5 bases at J; junction bases unmatched: 3. The CDR3 spans 14 residues. Germline CDR1 is MRHNA and CDR2 is SNTAGT. CDR3 DNA: TGTGCCAGCAGTGTGACAGGGGGGGATCAGCCCCAGCATTTT. Protein: CASSVTGGDQPQHF.

This chain uses TRBV7-3 with TRBJ2-6; D unclear. Between the trimmed V and J ends, which lost 2 bases and 0 bases, there was a span of 5 bases. CDR3 size: 15 residues. The germline gives CDR1 SGHTA, CDR2 FQGTGA. The CDR3, as DNA: TGTGCCAGCAGCTTATCCCCCTCTGGGGCCAACGTCCTGACTTTC. Translating gives CASSLSPSGANVLTF.

The chain links TRBV5-1 to TRBJ2-3; D gene ambiguous. The CDR3 loop spans 8 amino acids. Germline V lookup: CDR1 SGHRS, CDR2 YFSETQ. Deletions cut 6 bases from V and 15 bases from J, with 8 bases between. The CDR3 DNA reads TGCGCCAGCAACATGATCTATTTT. Encoded protein: CASNMIYF.

V and J are TRBV7-8 and TRBJ1-5; 7 nucleotides line up with TRBD1. The length of the CDR3 is 15 residues. The V gene end was trimmed by 2 bases and the J gene end by 3 bases; junction bases not matched to a gene: 4. Germline V lookup: CDR1 SGHVS, CDR2 FQNEAQ. The CDR3 is CASSLTTGINQPQHF. CDR3 DNA sequence: TGTGCCAGCAGCTTAACGACAGGGATCAATCAGCCCCAGCATTTT.

This clone was found once. The chain carries TRBV10-3 and TRBJ1-3, with D hard to call. Germline-derived CDR1 and CDR2 are ENHRY and SYGVKD. V dropped 10 bases and J dropped 2 bases, with 9 bases sitting between them. The CDR3 covers 12 residues. The CDR3, as DNA: TGTGCCACCGGTAGCCCTGGAAACACCATATATTTT. Residues: CATGSPGNTIYF.

J is TRBJ2-7 and V is TRBV19, with a possible D match to TRBD2 (5 bases). Per germline, CDR1 LNHDA and CDR2 SQIVND (reference sequence). Trimming removed 1 base at V and 2 bases at J, with 9 bases between. CDR3 length equals 14 residues. CDR3 sequence (DNA): TGTGCCAGTAGTATAGCGGGAACCACCTACGAGCAGTACTTC. This sequence encodes CASSIAGTTYEQYF.